Each of the 9 T cell receptor beta chains below was sequenced from the same sample in a study of shared clonotypes between healthy human individuals. Assay: immunoSEQ multiplex PCR; the TCRdb copy retains only in-frame clones and omits some. The data show about 2.2 million clones, with 93% seen just once and around 1.7% held by the top ten. Cells designated naive CD8 were CD45RO-negative and were positively selected for CCR7, with terminally differentiated effector memory CD45RA+ cells excluded. The sample taken for sequencing was naive CD8+ T cells from PBMCs. These receptors all stem from a man aged 18-30 years in good health. Some clones in this sample may be carry-over from other donors' samples.

V is TRBV11-2 and J is TRBJ2-3; D not resolved. Trimming took off 4 bases at V and 6 bases at J, with 8 bases between the two ends. The CDR3 length is 12 residues. Germline V CDR1 and CDR2: SGHAT, FQNNGV. CDR3 in DNA: TGTGCCAGCAGCTCCATCTCGGATACGCAGTATTTT. This gives the protein CASSSISDTQYF.

This sequence joins TRBV9 and TRBJ2-1; the match to TRBD2 covers 7 bases. There are 14 residues in the CDR3. V trimming: 4 bases; J trimming: 8 bases; junction bases outside the gene matches: 9. The germline gives CDR1 SGDLS, CDR2 YYNGEE. The CDR3 region is CASSSGLGSDEQFF. The CDR3 nucleotides are TGTGCCAGCAGCTCTGGACTAGGATCGGATGAGCAGTTCTTC.

V gene TRBV9 combines with J gene TRBJ2-3, with D possibly matching TRBD2 (6 bases). Trimming left V 4 bases short and J 1 base short, with 13 bases between. The CDR3 totals 15 residues. Germline CDR1 is SGDLS and CDR2 is YYNGEE. The CDR3 region is CASSPLPGGTDTQYF. The DNA for the CDR3 is TGTGCCAGCAGCCCCCTTCCGGGGGGCACAGATACGCAGTATTTT.

The V and J genes are TRBV28 and TRBJ1-2, with 7 bases aligning to TRBD1. The germline CDR1 and CDR2 sequences are MDHEN and SYDVKM. There are 14 residues in the CDR3. V lost 7 bases, J lost 3 bases, and 8 bases stayed unmatched. The DNA for the CDR3 is TGTGCCAGCATCAAACAGGGGAGTGACTATGGCTACACCTTC. Translated, it gives CASIKQGSDYGYTF.

This clone was seen only a few times. Other DNA sequences of this sample code for an identical CDR3. V is TRBV9 and J is TRBJ1-1; 7 bases agree with TRBD1. CDR1 is SGDLS, CDR2 YYNGEE, per germline. V lost 4 bases, J lost 1 base, and 4 bases stayed unmatched. This CDR3 comprises 14 residues. CDR3 residues: CASSPGQANTEAFF. The CDR3 DNA is TGTGCCAGCAGCCCCGGACAGGCGAACACTGAAGCTTTCTTT.

The chain uses TRBV4-3 and TRBJ2-5; 11 bases match TRBD1. Germline trimming cut 1 base from V and 5 bases from J; bases unmatched to any gene: 6. The CDR3 covers 16 residues. In germline, CDR1 is LGHNA, CDR2 YSLEER. CDR3 residues: CASSQGTGGLEETQYF. The CDR3 nucleotides are TGCGCCAGCAGCCAAGGGACAGGGGGCTTGGAGGAGACCCAGTACTTC.

The V gene is TRBV11-2, the J gene TRBJ2-3; TRBD2 matches 9 bases. Germline assignment: CDR1 SGHAT and CDR2 FQNNGV. The ends lost 5 bases at V and 5 bases at J; junction bases unmatched: 11. This CDR3 spans 16 amino acids. The CDR3 region has the DNA TGTGCCAGCAGCCTCCCCGGGGCGGGAGGGCGAGATACGCAGTATTTT. Amino acid sequence: CASSLPGAGGRDTQYF.

This chain links TRBV9 with TRBJ2-1; 16 bases line up with TRBD2. Germline-derived CDR1 and CDR2 are SGDLS and YYNGEE. The CDR3 is 19 residues long. After removal of 7 bases from V and 5 bases from J, the junction contained 15 bases not matched to a gene. CDR3: CASANPGLAGGMTNNEQFF. The CDR3 DNA sequence: TGTGCCAGCGCAAATCCGGGACTAGCGGGAGGGATGACTAACAATGAGCAGTTCTTC.

This rearrangement joins TRBV6-1 to TRBJ1-2; a weak D match, TRBD1 (5 bases). Trimming shortened V by 6 bases and J by 8 bases, and 13 bases separated the two germline ends. Germline lookup yields CDR1 MNHNS and CDR2 SASEGT. This CDR3 region has 12 residues. CDR3 bases: TGTGCCAGCAGGAGGGAGGAGGGGGGCTACACCTTC. Translated, it gives CASRREEGGYTF.